The 13 T cell receptor beta chains in this list originate from one sample, sequenced in a study of control samples from healthy donors and cancer patients. TCRdb keeps only in-frame clones here, not all; method: immunoSEQ multiplex PCR. Among 150,000 to 200,000 clones listed, more than 80% were seen once. Material: blood. Receptors were obtained from a man in his thirties or forties in good health.

V usage is TRBV24-1 and J usage is TRBJ2-7; 9 bases line up with TRBD1. CDR3 length: 14 residues. The V gene's germline CDR1 is KGHDR and CDR2 SFDVKD. Trimming took 3 bases from V and 5 from J; bases not matched to a gene: 4. CDR3 coding DNA: TGTGCCACCAGTGATCCGGGACAGGGCCACGAGCAGTACTTC. This gives the protein CATSDPGQGHEQYF.

The gene calls are TRBV21-1 and TRBJ1-2; the listed D gene, TRBD1, was not tested against the DNA. TRBV21-1 is a pseudogene segment. The CDR3 sequence is 16 residues long. CDR3 in amino acids: CASSKVPTRVLDGYTF. CDR3 nucleotide sequence: TGTGCCAGCAGCAAAGTCCCGACCAGGGTCCTGGATGGCTACACCTTC.

The rearrangement joins TRBV5-6 to TRBJ1-3, with unresolved D. Germline CDR1 is SGHDT and CDR2 is YYEEEE. This CDR3 contains 13 residues. Trimming cost V 0 bases and J 7 bases, with 8 bases left between them. CDR3 DNA sequence: TGTGCCAGCAGCTTGGCAAAAGGGAACACCATATATTTT. Its protein is CASSLAKGNTIYF.

The genes are TRBV5-4 and TRBJ2-3, with D perhaps TRBD2 (5 bases). In germline, CDR1 is SGHNT, CDR2 YYREEE (reference sequence). Trimming pared 0 bases from V and 4 bases from J, leaving 9 bases between. This CDR3 has 14 amino acids. The CDR3 sequence is CASSLGLGADTQYF. DNA of the CDR3: TGTGCCAGCAGCTTGGGCCTGGGAGCAGATACGCAGTATTTT.

The chain links TRBV5-1 to TRBJ2-5; 8 nucleotides match TRBD2. V trimming: 0 bases; J trimming: 5 bases; junction bases outside the gene matches: 3. Germline values: CDR1 SGHRS, CDR2 YFSETQ. The CDR3 extends over 14 amino acids. CDR3 sequence: CASSLGASGETQYF. In DNA form, the CDR3 reads TGCGCCAGCAGCTTGGGGGCTAGCGGGGAGACCCAGTACTTC.

This sequence joins TRBV5-4 and TRBJ2-7, with TRBD2 as a possible D gene (6 bases). Germline CDR1 SGHNT, CDR2 YYREEE (reference sequence). V lost 6 bases and J 2 bases, leaving 21 bases between the germline ends. CDR3 length: 16 amino acids. Written as DNA, the CDR3 is TGTGCCAGCACGCTTGGGCCCGGGACTGAACCCTACGAGCAGTACTTC. It yields the protein CASTLGPGTEPYEQYF.

The chain uses TRBV6-5 and TRBJ1-5; D is unclear. This CDR3 contains 14 residues. Germline lookup yields CDR1 MNHEY and CDR2 SVGAGI. V lost 6 bases and J 2 bases, leaving 11 bases between the germline ends. CDR3 DNA sequence: TGTGCCAGCAGGTGGGGTATTGGCAATCAGCCCCAGCATTTT. Its protein is CASRWGIGNQPQHF.

This chain uses TRBV4-2 with TRBJ1-1; D might be TRBD1 (5 bases). Germline lookup yields CDR1 LGHNA and CDR2 YNFKEQ. Trimming shortened V by 0 bases and J by 6 bases, and 17 bases separated the two germline ends. The CDR3 totals 16 residues. DNA for the CDR3: TGTGCCAGCAGCCAAGAGTATACGGGGGTAGGCTCTGAAGCTTTCTTT. It specifies CASSQEYTGVGSEAFF.

On this clone itself: The same CDR3 can be traced to other DNA sequences in this sample. The V and J genes are TRBV27 and TRBJ2-5; 9 bases are shared with TRBD1. This CDR3 contains 16 residues. The V segment lost 3 bases and the J segment 5 bases; nucleotides outside the gene matches: 10. Germline V CDR1 and CDR2: MNHEY, SMNVEV (reference sequence). CDR3 amino acids: CASSFSGQGRGETQYF. In DNA form, the CDR3 reads TGTGCCAGCAGTTTCTCAGGACAGGGGCGAGGGGAGACCCAGTACTTC.

This clone came up once. The chain recombines TRBV12-5 with TRBJ1-3; no clear D gene. The V and J ends lost 0 bases and 2 bases respectively, with 5 bases between them. CDR1 and CDR2 from the germline V gene are LGHNT and FRNRAP. This CDR3 spans 14 amino acids. The CDR3 is CASGLVGTGNTIYF. The CDR3 nucleotides read TGTGCTAGTGGTTTGGTAGGGACTGGAAACACCATATATTTT. Variable domain in full (rest from reference TRBV12-5 and TRBJ1-3): DARVTQTPRHKVTEMGQEVTMRCQPILGHNTVFWYRQTMMQGLELLAYFRNRAPLDDSGMPKDRFSAEMPDATLATLKIQPSEPRDSAVYFCASGLVGTGNTIYFGEGSWLTVV.

The chain combines TRBV3-1 (or the pseudogene TRBV3-2) with TRBJ2-6; D is undetermined. V lost 0 bases, J lost 1 base, and 13 bases lay in between. In germline, CDR1 is LGHDT, CDR2 YNNKEL (reference sequence). There are 18 residues in the CDR3. The CDR3 coding sequence is TGTGCCAGCAGCCAAGACTGGGAATGTAATTCTGGGGCCAACGTCCTGACTTTC. It codes for CASSQDWECNSGANVLTF.

A single count supports this clone. The rearrangement joins TRBV4-1 to TRBJ2-7, with TRBD1 identical over 10 bases. CDR3 length: 14 amino acids. Looked up from germline, CDR1 is MGHRA and CDR2 is YSYEKL. V lost 6 bases to trimming and J lost 4 bases; unmatched junction nucleotides: 6. Written as DNA, the CDR3 is TGCGCCAGCAGGCGGGGACAGGGGAAATACGAGCAGTACTTC. Translating it yields CASRRGQGKYEQYF.

V gene TRBV27 combines with J gene TRBJ1-2; D gene ambiguous. The ends were cut back, 3 bases at V and 6 bases at J, with 11 bases in the middle. CDR3 length: 13 residues. CDR1 is MNHEY, CDR2 SMNVEV, per germline (reference sequence). The CDR3 spells CASSFMAGNGYTF. The CDR3 region has the DNA TGTGCCAGCAGTTTCATGGCAGGCAATGGCTACACCTTC.